These 32 T cell receptor beta chains originate from one sample sequenced in a study of cytomegalovirus exposure and HLA in healthy donors. 60 Vbeta and 13 Jbeta primers were used in PCR. The repertoire was sequenced with immunoSEQ multiplex PCR; TCRdb's copy has only in-frame clones and lacks some. The sample carries around 94,000 clones, over 50% recorded once. The specimen was PBMCs. These TCRs come from a young man in good health and CMV-seronegative.

The gene calls are TRBV20-1 and TRBJ2-5; no definite D call. The V end was cut by 2 bases, the J end by 5 bases, with 6 bases between. The CDR3 has 11 residues. Germline-derived CDR1 and CDR2 are DFQATT and SNEGSKA (reference sequence). The CDR3 DNA reads as TGCAGTGCTAGATATCGGGAGACCCAGTACTTC. Translated, it gives CSARYRETQYF.

This chain joins TRBV6-5 and TRBJ1-3; 10 nucleotides agree with TRBD1. The CDR3 consists of 15 residues. Per the germline V gene, CDR1 is MNHEY and CDR2 is SVGAGI. V lost 7 bases and J lost 2; bases outside the gene matches: 5. The CDR3 loop reads CASTPGQGAGNTIYF. In nucleotides, the CDR3 is TGTGCCAGCACCCCCGGACAGGGGGCTGGAAACACCATATATTTT.

The chain carries TRBV7-3 and TRBJ2-7; 7 bases match TRBD1. This CDR3 comprises 16 residues. Germline V lookup: CDR1 SGHTA, CDR2 FQGTGA. V dropped 5 bases and J dropped 3; count of bases not matched to a gene: 13. This CDR3 is CASSPPPTGTNYEQYF. The CDR3 DNA reads TGTGCCAGCAGCCCCCCCCCGACAGGGACCAACTACGAGCAGTACTTC.

V gene TRBV7-9 combines with J gene TRBJ1-2; D is undetermined. Germline lookup yields CDR1 SEHNR and CDR2 FQNEAQ (reference sequence). V was shortened by 3 bases and J by 6 bases, with 11 bases between the two germline ends. CDR3 length equals 13 residues. The CDR3, as DNA: TGTGCCAGCAGCTTGGGCGGGGATGATGGCTACACCTTC. Translation gives CASSLGGDDGYTF.

This clone has more than one count but fewer than ten. The chain recombines TRBV6-6 with TRBJ2-6; D might be TRBD2 (7 bases). The CDR3 contains 15 residues. CDR1 is MNHNY and CDR2 is SVGAGI in the germline V gene (reference sequence). Trimming removed 5 bases from V and 0 bases from J, with 8 bases in between. CDR3 loop: CASSRGASGANVLTF. The CDR3 DNA is TGTGCCAGCAGTCGGGGGGCCTCTGGGGCCAACGTCCTGACTTTC.

In regard to this clone: An end of the junction differs from the germline gene, which may be a read error. The chain has TRBV7-9 and TRBJ2-3, with TRBD2 matching over 7 bases. This CDR3 contains 15 residues. The germline V gene has CDR1 SEHNR and CDR2 FQNEAQ (reference sequence). CDR3 nucleotides: TGTTCCAGCAGCTTAGTGGCGGGAGAGTGGGTTACGCAGTATTTT. Encoded protein: CSSSLVAGEWVTQYF.

This clone appeared a few times. This chain links TRBV30 with TRBJ1-3, with TRBD1 as a possible D gene (6 bases). This CDR3 contains 13 residues. In germline, CDR1 is GTSNPN, CDR2 SVGIG (reference sequence). Trimming took 5 bases from V and 4 from J, leaving 12 bases between them. Here the CDR3 DNA reads TGTGCCTGGGGGGGGGCAGGGGGAAACACCATATATTTT. It translates to CAWGGAGGNTIYF. Full variable domain (missing parts from reference TRBV30 and TRBJ1-3): SQTIHQWPATLVQPVGSPLSLECTVEGTSNPNLYWYRQAAGRGLQLLFYSVGIGQISSEVPQNLSASRPQDRQFILSSKKLLLSDSGFYLCAWGGAGGNTIYFGEGSWLTVV.

The rearrangement uses TRBV19 and TRBJ1-5; D may be TRBD1 (6 bases). This CDR3 spans 15 amino acids. CDR1 LNHDA and CDR2 SQIVND come from the germline V gene (reference sequence). Trimming took off 1 base at V and 4 bases at J, with 11 bases between the two ends. The DNA of the CDR3 is TGTGCCAGTAGTATAGTTGGGACAACTAATCAGCCCCAGCATTTT. Its translation: CASSIVGTTNQPQHF.

V and J are TRBV5-1 and TRBJ1-1; 8 bases match TRBD1. The CDR3 has 14 amino acids. With V trimmed by 3 bases and J by 9 bases, 10 bases remained unmatched. CDR1 and CDR2 (germline): SGHRS, YFSETQ. Written as DNA, the CDR3 is TGCGCCAGCAGCTCGTCCCGGGACAGGTTTAAAGCTTTCTTT. Its translation is CASSSSRDRFKAFF.

The rearrangement links TRBV4-1 to TRBJ2-5; 11 nucleotides agree with TRBD2. Trimming removed 5 bases from V and 1 base from J; junction bases left unmatched: 9. This CDR3 is 17 amino acids long. Germline V CDR1 and CDR2: MGHRA, YSYEKL. DNA of the CDR3: TGCGCCAGCAGCTCGCTAGCGGGGGGCCGTCTCCAAGAGACCCAGTACTTC. Residues: CASSSLAGGRLQETQYF.

This clone has a handful of counts. The chain is built from TRBV27 and TRBJ2-7, with 7 bases that match TRBD2. The germline gives CDR1 MNHEY, CDR2 SMNVEV (reference sequence). The CDR3 is 11 amino acids. V shed 4 bases, J shed 8 bases, and the junction held 2 bases outside the gene matches. For the CDR3, the DNA is TGTGCCAGCAGTTCGGGACTAAAGCAGTACTTC. Translated: CASSSGLKQYF.

Sample share makes this clone medium-sized. This chain connects TRBV4-3 to TRBJ2-7, with TRBD1 as a possible D gene (6 bases). Germline V CDR1 and CDR2: LGHNA, YSLEER. V lost 0 bases to trimming and J lost 7 bases, with 16 bases between them. This CDR3 contains 15 residues. The CDR3 protein is CASSQDSTGIREQYF. The CDR3 coding sequence is TGCGCCAGCAGCCAAGATAGCACAGGGATTCGGGAGCAGTACTTC.

V gene TRBV7-3 combines with J gene TRBJ2-1; D perhaps matches TRBD2 (6 bases). The CDR3 has 16 residues. Between the trimmed V and J ends, which lost 5 bases and 1 base, there was a span of 15 bases. The germline CDR1 and CDR2 sequences are SGHTA and FQGTGA. CDR3 sequence (DNA): TGTGCCAGCAGCCCTAGGATAGCGGATTCCTACAATGAGCAGTTCTTC. Its protein product is CASSPRIADSYNEQFF.

The chain is built from TRBV11-1 and TRBJ2-3; no clear D. The CDR3 is 12 amino acids. Trimming left V 5 bases short and J 2 bases short, with 5 bases between. CDR1 and CDR2 from the germline V gene are SGHAT and FQDESV (reference sequence). The CDR3 DNA is TGTGCCAGCAGCCGCGACACAGATACGCAGTATTTT. Amino acids: CASSRDTDTQYF.

The chain carries TRBV5-1 and TRBJ2-3; D is possibly TRBD1 (6 bases). V was clipped by 4 bases and J by 0 bases, with 15 bases between them. Germline CDR1 SGHRS, CDR2 YFSETQ. The CDR3 totals 16 residues. CDR3 nucleotides: TGCGCCAGCAGCATAAGACAGGTCCCTAGCACAGATACGCAGTATTTT. Its translation: CASSIRQVPSTDTQYF.

This clone appeared a single time. The genes are TRBV4-1 and TRBJ1-1; D may be TRBD1 (5 bases). The V and J ends lost 4 bases and 10 bases respectively, with 16 bases between them. Germline CDR1 is MGHRA and CDR2 is YSYEKL. The CDR3 totals 13 residues. CDR3 sequence: CASSPRGQPGAFF. CDR3 DNA sequence: TGCGCCAGCAGCCCCCGAGGACAACCGGGAGCTTTCTTT.

The chain has TRBV5-1 and TRBJ1-6; D not resolved. Germline V gene lookup returns CDR1 SGHRS and CDR2 YFSETQ. V lost 7 bases and J lost 9, with 17 bases in between. There are 14 residues in the CDR3. CDR3 loop: CASQEVASGSPLHF. The CDR3 region has the DNA TGCGCCAGCCAAGAGGTCGCAAGCGGTTCACCCCTCCACTTT.

The genes are TRBV9 and TRBJ2-5; 8 bases are a match to TRBD2. The CDR3 is made up of 17 amino acids. Germline trimming cut 2 bases from V and 4 bases from J; bases unmatched to any gene: 13. Germline V gives CDR1 SGDLS, CDR2 YYNGEE. DNA of the CDR3: TGTGCCAGCAGCGTCGGGACTAGTTTTATTCTGGGAGAGACCCAGTACTTC. It translates to CASSVGTSFILGETQYF.

V usage is TRBV29-1 and J usage is TRBJ1-2; D is uncertain. The CDR3 extends over 11 amino acids. Trimming cost V 4 bases and J 2 bases, with 5 bases left between them. Germline-derived CDR1 and CDR2 are SQVTM and ANQGSEA. CDR3 residues: CSVVQNYGYTF. In nucleotides, the CDR3 is TGCAGCGTTGTACAGAACTATGGCTACACCTTC.

This clone was seen a few times. The chain recombines TRBV6-4 with TRBJ2-2; TRBD2 is a possible D gene (7 bases). Germline CDR1 is MRHNA and CDR2 is SNTAGT. V was pared by 7 bases and J by 3 bases, with 12 bases between. CDR3 size: 14 residues. The chain's CDR3 is CASTAGADTGELFF. The CDR3 coding sequence is TGTGCCAGCACCGCGGGGGCGGACACCGGGGAGCTGTTTTTT.

This chain connects TRBV27 to TRBJ1-4; weak D call: TRBD1 (6 bases). V gave up 9 bases and J gave up 6 bases, with 14 bases separating them. The CDR3 is 13 residues long. Germline lookup yields CDR1 MNHEY and CDR2 SMNVEV (reference sequence). This chain's CDR3 is CASGNAGDEKLFF. CDR3 coding DNA: TGTGCCAGTGGTAATGCAGGGGATGAAAAACTGTTTTTT.

This clone was seen only a few times. V usage is TRBV28 and J usage is TRBJ2-7, with a possible D match to TRBD2 (6 bases). CDR3 length: 13 residues. Deletions cut 2 bases from V and 7 bases from J, with 12 bases between. Germline V gives CDR1 MDHEN, CDR2 SYDVKM. CDR3 nucleotides: TGTGCCAGCAGTTTAGCTCGACTAGAGGAGCAGTACTTC. Translating it yields CASSLARLEEQYF.

V and J are TRBV13 and TRBJ1-6, with 7 bases identical to TRBD1. V shed 7 bases, J shed 4 bases, and the junction held 4 bases outside the gene matches. The CDR3 length is 14 residues. Germline CDR1 PRHDT, CDR2 FYEKMQ (reference sequence). As DNA, the CDR3 is TGTGCCAGCACCCCGGGACAGTATAATTCACCCCTCCACTTT. Its translation is CASTPGQYNSPLHF.

This clone was observed once. Here the CDR3 DNA reads TGTGCCAGCTCCCCCCCCGGGGGGAGCGAAAACATTCAGTACTTC. This codes for CASSPPGGSENIQYF. The J gene is TRBJ2-4, the V gene TRBV18, with TRBD2 identical over 7 bases. Germline CDR1 reads KGHSH; CDR2 reads LQKENI. There are 15 residues in the CDR3. V lost 6 bases to trimming and J lost 5 bases; unmatched junction nucleotides: 10.

This sequence joins TRBV19 and TRBJ2-7; maybe TRBD2 (5 bases). This CDR3 spans 13 amino acids. The germline CDR1 and CDR2 sequences are LNHDA and SQIVND (reference sequence). V was shortened by 5 bases and J by 0 bases, with 8 bases between the two germline ends. CDR3 amino acids: CASSRGSSYEQYF. The CDR3 nucleotides are TGTGCCAGTAGTCGGGGATCCTCCTACGAGCAGTACTTC.

This clone was counted between two and nine times. The J gene is TRBJ1-1, the V gene TRBV5-1; a weak D match, TRBD1 (6 bases). The CDR3 totals 13 residues. Germline CDR1 reads SGHRS; CDR2 reads YFSETQ. V was shortened by 4 bases and J by 7 bases, with 14 bases between the two germline ends. CDR3 sequence (DNA): TGCGCCAGCAGCCCAGGACAGATAGTTGAAGCTTTCTTT. Its translation: CASSPGQIVEAFF.

This chain links TRBV11-2 with TRBJ2-5; 9 bases align to TRBD1. Matching the DNA end better, TRBJ2-7 makes the J call doubtful. The length of the CDR3 is 17 residues. The V gene's germline CDR1 is SGHAT and CDR2 FQNNGV. CDR3 sequence (DNA): TGTGCCAGCAGCACCACGGGACAGGGCGGAAAGGACTACGAGCAGTACTTC. Its translation: CASSTTGQGGKDYEQYF.

The rearrangement links TRBV19 to TRBJ2-7, with 11 positions matching TRBD2. Trimming cost V 5 bases and J 7 bases; bases outside gene matches: 13. Germline lookup yields CDR1 LNHDA and CDR2 SQIVND (reference sequence). The CDR3 consists of 16 residues. The DNA of the CDR3 is TGTGCCAGTAGTCCGATAGCGGGAGGGCCCTCCCGTGAGCAGTACTTC. Its protein is CASSPIAGGPSREQYF. The full variable domain, completed using reference TRBV19 and TRBJ2-7, is DGGITQSPKYLFRKEGQNVTLSCEQNLNHDAMYWYRQDPGQGLRLIYYSQIVNDFQKGDIAEGYSVSREKKESFPLTVTSAQKNPTAFYLCASSPIAGGPSREQYFGPGTRLTVT.

This chain joins TRBV7-6 and TRBJ2-7; TRBD1 matches at 8 bases. Looked up from germline, CDR1 is SGHVS and CDR2 is FNYEAQ. The V and J ends lost 5 bases and 7 bases, in that order; junction bases with no gene match: 13. CDR3 length: 15 residues. CDR3 loop: CASSPISGQGLEQYF. CDR3 coding DNA: TGTGCCAGCAGCCCGATATCAGGACAGGGTTTAGAGCAGTACTTC.

This clone was picked up a small number of times. The chain is built from TRBV11-2 and TRBJ1-1, with unresolved D. V gave up 5 bases and J gave up 1 base, with 17 bases separating them. This CDR3 comprises 16 residues. In germline, CDR1 is SGHAT, CDR2 FQNNGV. The CDR3 nucleotides read TGTGCCAGCAGCCGCCTTAATAGCAGAGCGAACACTGAAGCTTTCTTT. It encodes CASSRLNSRANTEAFF.

This chain uses TRBV27 with TRBJ2-5; 9 bases line up with TRBD1. The J call is in doubt because the DNA end fits TRBJ2-7 better. The CDR3 sequence is 15 residues long. Germline V gene lookup returns CDR1 MNHEY and CDR2 SMNVEV (reference sequence). The CDR3 DNA sequence: TGTGCCAGCAGTTTCCTACAGGGGGCCTCCTACGAGCAGTACTTC. Translation: CASSFLQGASYEQYF.

This chain links TRBV5-1 with TRBJ2-2; perhaps TRBD2 as D (6 bases). The CDR3 extends over 16 amino acids. Germline assignment: CDR1 SGHRS and CDR2 YFSETQ. V lost 4 bases, J lost 1 base, and 14 bases lay in between. CDR3 DNA: TGCGCCAGCAGCCCGCCCGCGGGGCAGAACACCGGGGAGCTGTTTTTT. This gives the protein CASSPPAGQNTGELFF.